This TCR beta chain came from a study of spatial heterogeneity in lung cancer. The overall study: Beta-chain sequences were consistently detected more often than alpha-chain sequences.

This CDR3 has 15 amino acids. The ends lost 5 bases at V and 2 bases at J; junction bases unmatched: 5. The germline V gene has CDR1 MNHEY and CDR2 SMNVEV (reference sequence). This clonotype appeared many times. Its antigen is unknown. Sample time point: sample taken at primary tumor resection. The approximately 67 donors had untreated early-stage non-small cell lung cancer. Sequencing covered unsorted whole RNA taken from tumor, nontumor lung or frozen PBMC. Findings of the study overall: One measure, the expanded intratumoral alpha and beta TCR count, tracked tumor mutation counts.

In the library, each TCR cDNA molecule bore its own unique molecular identifier. TCRdb used MiXCR to reprocess the 5' RACE reads, holding one entry per CDR3 protein. The sample consists of approximately 16,000 distinct CDR3 sequences, over 6.5% of them appearing once. This clonotype was obtained from a female donor with early-stage non-small cell lung cancer. The sample in question was lung tumor tissue, obtained at surgery. The chain couples TRBV27 to TRBJ1-5; 8 bases agree with TRBD1. CDR3 residues: CASSPQGAGNQPQHF. For the CDR3, the DNA is TGTGCCAGCAGTCCCCAGGGGGCAGGCAATCAGCCCCAGCATTTT.